This T cell receptor (beta chain) was sequenced during a study of regulatory T cells in long-lasting Graves disease. Deletions cut 4 bases from V and 5 bases from J, with 6 bases between. The V gene's germline CDR1 is SQVTM and CDR2 ANQGSEA. This CDR3 has 10 residues. Researchers made TCR beta libraries by using iRepertoire HTBI primers and running Arm-PCR on CDR3 regions. TCRdb analysed the multiplex PCR reads with MiXCR anew, one entry per CDR3 protein. The sample lists roughly 420,000 distinct CDR3 sequences, 14% seen once, with more than 15% in the top ten. As for time point: newly diagnosed GD, antithyroid drugs for less than 3 months. Preparation of the TCR library used RNA extracted from PBMCs. This clonotype was observed many times. A further study also used this sample, focusing on T cells in Graves' hyperthyroidism and ophthalmopathy.

Sequenced material: peripheral blood mononuclear cells (PBMCs), taken at new diagnosis, from a patient treated with antithyroid drugs. J is TRBJ2-7 and V is TRBV29-1; D remains unclear. This receptor was obtained from a woman in her forties or fifties with Graves disease. CDR3 in amino acids: CSVVIDEQYF. CDR3 nucleotide sequence: TGCAGCGTTGTGATTGACGAGCAGTACTTC.